A selection of T cell receptor beta chains follows, all from one sample in a study of T cell responses to AZD1222 COVID-19 vaccine. The data were produced by immunoSEQ multiplex PCR, yet TCRdb's version contains in-frame clones alone and is incomplete. Altogether roughly 120,000 clones are present, approximately 90% being singletons, with the ten largest covering 4.5% to 5%. Sequencing was performed on peripheral blood, taken on day 0 of AZD1222 vaccination. Receptors were obtained from an adult in good health. Both conserved end residues are part of each CDR3. Fields, in order: J gene, V gene, CDR3 protein.

>TRBJ1-2|TRBV27
CASSAAGQGYGYTF
>TRBJ1-3|TRBV7-2
CASSSTTLDVNTIYF
>TRBJ2-3|TRBV5-1
CASSSQAGGADTQYF
>TRBJ1-1|TRBV5-4
CASSSYRGTEAFF
>TRBJ1-1|TRBV5-4
CASSQDRGVATEAFF
>TRBJ2-7|TRBV4-2
CASSQSAQRGLSYEQYF
>TRBJ2-2|TRBV5-6
CASSLWDRVSGELFF
>TRBJ1-2|TRBV5-1
CASSLFRGANYGYTF
>TRBJ1-2|TRBV11-1
CASSLYGTYGYTF
>TRBJ1-3|TRBV9
CASSVGGSSGNTIYF
>TRBJ2-3|TRBV6-2/TRBV6-3
CASSWASTQYF
>TRBJ1-3|TRBV18
CASHRGGSGNTIYF
>TRBJ1-1|TRBV7-2
CASSLGGGFMNTEAFF
>TRBJ1-2|TRBV14
CASSQQGTGGRGYTF
>TRBJ1-1|TRBV19
CASSILWEGARTEAFF
>TRBJ1-6|TRBV9
CASSVGRMGNSPLHF
>TRBJ1-2|TRBV4-1
CASSQGLSYTF
>TRBJ1-3|TRBV18
CASSPPGVGNTIYF
>TRBJ1-3|TRBV19
CASSSGRNSGNTIYF
>TRBJ2-7|TRBV9
CASSVDLYEQYF
>TRBJ2-7|TRBV5-1
CASSLEPGLEIVSYEQYF
>TRBJ1-1|TRBV6-2/TRBV6-3
CASSYSGWANTEAFF
>TRBJ1-1|TRBV7-2
CASSPLGAAEAFF
>TRBJ1-2|TRBV6-6
CASWGQYGYTF